These 32 T cell receptor beta chains originate from one sample sequenced in a study of blood T cell repertoires in COVID-19. Repertoires were generated with immunoSEQ multiplex PCR, while TCRdb's copy carries only in-frame clones and drops some. The sample shows a few hundred thousand clones, around 85% of them seen only once. The sequenced material came from PBMCs or T cells enriched from blood (not recorded which). Every receptor here comes from a woman in her fifties or sixties who had recovered from COVID-19.

The genes are TRBV9 and TRBJ1-1; D remains ambiguous. Germline V gene sequence: CDR1 SGDLS, CDR2 YYNGEE. The V and J ends lost 4 bases and 2 bases respectively, with 6 bases between them. The CDR3 covers 12 residues. CDR3 bases: TGTGCCAGCAGCCCGGGTAACACTGAAGCTTTCTTT. This sequence encodes CASSPGNTEAFF. The whole variable domain, remainder taken from reference TRBV9 and TRBJ1-1, is DSGVTQTPKHLITATGQRVTLRCSPRSGDLSVYWYQQSLDQGLQFLIQYYNGEERAKGNILERFSAQQFPDLHSELNLSSLELGDSALYFCASSPGNTEAFFGQGTRLTVV.

The genes are TRBV28 and TRBJ2-6; D possibly corresponds to TRBD2 (5 bases). V lost 5 bases and J 0 bases, leaving 5 bases between the germline ends. CDR1 and CDR2 (germline): MDHEN, SYDVKM. The CDR3 covers 14 residues. DNA of the CDR3: TGTGCCAGCAGTCTAGCCTCTGGGGCCAACGTCCTGACTTTC. Protein product: CASSLASGANVLTF.

The CDR3 nucleotides read TGTGCCAGCAGCTTTGTTTGGGGGGGCGCTGAAGCTTTCTTT. Translation gives CASSFVWGGAEAFF. The chain couples TRBV5-5 to TRBJ1-1, with a possible D match to TRBD1 (6 bases). Germline assignment: CDR1 SGHKS and CDR2 YYEKEE (reference sequence). CDR3 size: 14 residues. V was cut by 2 bases and J by 6 bases, with 14 bases left in between.

This chain joins TRBV2 and TRBJ1-5; 11 bases match TRBD1. CDR3 size: 18 residues. Trimming took 6 bases from V and 2 from J; bases not matched to a gene: 12. Germline V gene sequence: CDR1 SNHLY, CDR2 FYNNEI. DNA for the CDR3: TGTGCCAGCAGACCGAGAGGACAGGGGGCGGGTGGCAATCAGCCCCAGCATTTT. It yields the protein CASRPRGQGAGGNQPQHF.

This clone has just one count. This sequence joins TRBV7-4 and TRBJ2-3; a weak D match, TRBD2 (5 bases). The germline V gene encodes CDR1 SGHVT and CDR2 SQSDAQ. This CDR3 has 17 residues. Trimming pared 4 bases from V and 2 bases from J, leaving 19 bases between. The CDR3 is CASSSGGTWYITDTQYF. The DNA of the CDR3 is TGTGCCAGCAGCTCAGGAGGAACTTGGTATATCACAGATACGCAGTATTTT.

This clone appeared once. This chain joins TRBV29-1 and TRBJ2-2; 7 positions match TRBD2. Germline V gives CDR1 SQVTM, CDR2 ANQGSEA. The CDR3 length is 14 residues. Trimming cost V 7 bases and J 1 base; bases outside gene matches: 6. The CDR3 DNA follows: TGCAGCGCCCCTGGGGAGGGGAACACCGGGGAGCTGTTTTTT. Amino acid sequence: CSAPGEGNTGELFF.

This clone was seen a handful of times. This chain uses TRBV6-5 with TRBJ1-3; possibly TRBD1 for D (6 bases). Germline CDR1 reads MNHEY; CDR2 reads SVGAGI. Trimming stripped 6 bases from V and 0 bases from J, with 9 bases between. The length of the CDR3 is 14 residues. The CDR3 is CASSRDISGNTIYF. CDR3 bases: TGTGCCAGCAGCCGGGACATCTCTGGAAACACCATATATTTT.

In its sample, this clone was seen once. The genes are TRBV7-2 and TRBJ1-2; 8 positions agree with TRBD1. This CDR3 is 13 amino acids long. The J segment lost 8 bases and the V segment lost 4 bases, leaving 6 bases of the junction unmatched. Germline V CDR1 and CDR2: SGHTA, FQGNSA. CDR3: CASSSGQGRGYTF. The CDR3 DNA follows: TGTGCCAGCAGCTCCGGACAGGGCCGGGGCTACACCTTC.

The V and J genes are TRBV6-5 and TRBJ1-6; TRBD1 is a possible D gene (5 bases). The CDR3 runs to 12 residues. The germline V gene encodes CDR1 MNHEY and CDR2 SVGAGI. V dropped 8 bases and J dropped 11 bases, with 13 bases sitting between them. CDR3 DNA: TGTGCCAGCGTAGGCGGGGGGGCACCCCTCCACTTT. Its protein product is CASVGGGAPLHF.

The rearrangement uses TRBV7-8 and TRBJ1-2; D remains unclear. The CDR3 loop spans 14 amino acids. V was pared by 3 bases and J by 4 bases, with 12 bases between. Germline lookup yields CDR1 SGHVS and CDR2 FQNEAQ. DNA of the CDR3: TGTGCCAGCAGCTTCATGGGAGGATTCTATGGCTACACCTTC. As protein: CASSFMGGFYGYTF.

This clone was counted between two and nine times. The chain couples TRBV5-5 to TRBJ2-3, with TRBD2 as a possible D gene (6 bases). The CDR3 is 13 amino acids. V shed 1 base and J shed 6 bases, with 9 bases lying between them. Germline V CDR1 and CDR2: SGHKS, YYEKEE (reference sequence). The CDR3 DNA follows: TGTGCCAGCAGCTTGAATCGGGGGGATACGCAGTATTTT. Translation gives CASSLNRGDTQYF.

The chain uses TRBV30 and TRBJ2-2; weak D call: TRBD2 (6 bases). V was cut by 0 bases and J by 6 bases, with 11 bases left in between. The germline gives CDR1 GTSNPN, CDR2 SVGIG (reference sequence). CDR3 size: 14 residues. CDR3 nucleotides: TGTGCCTGGAGTGTTCGCGGGGCCCCCGGGGAGCTGTTTTTT. Its protein is CAWSVRGAPGELFF. The variable domain in full, completed from reference TRBV30 and TRBJ2-2, reads SQTIHQWPATLVQPVGSPLSLECTVEGTSNPNLYWYRQAAGRGLQLLFYSVGIGQISSEVPQNLSASRPQDRQFILSSKKLLLSDSGFYLCAWSVRGAPGELFFGEGSRLTVL.

This sequence joins TRBV2 and TRBJ2-4; D not certain. The V end lost 6 bases, the J end lost 0 bases, and 9 bases lay between the germline ends. Germline CDR1 and CDR2: SNHLY and FYNNEI. The CDR3 consists of 14 residues. CDR3: CASRSSLAKNIQYF. DNA of the CDR3: TGTGCCAGCAGGTCTTCCTTAGCCAAAAACATTCAGTACTTC.

The V gene is TRBV27, the J gene TRBJ2-2; 7 bases are shared with TRBD2. CDR3 length equals 14 residues. V lost 5 bases to trimming and J lost 7 bases; unmatched junction nucleotides: 7. From germline, CDR1 is MNHEY and CDR2 SMNVEV (reference sequence). The CDR3 nucleotides are TGTGCCAGCAGTACTGGGGGGGAGAGCGGGGAGCTGTTTTTT. Translating it yields CASSTGGESGELFF.

This sequence joins TRBV6-5 and TRBJ1-2; 7 bases agree with TRBD1. V was clipped by 5 bases and J by 2 bases; unmatched bases: 2. CDR1 is MNHEY, CDR2 SVGAGI, per germline. The CDR3 is 13 amino acids. Written as DNA, the CDR3 is TGTGCCAGCAGTATGACAGGGAACTATGGCTACACCTTC. Amino acid sequence: CASSMTGNYGYTF.

This clone was seen just once. V is TRBV15 and J is TRBJ1-1; a weak D match, TRBD1 (5 bases). The germline V gene encodes CDR1 LNHNV and CDR2 YYDKDF (reference sequence). The CDR3 has 13 amino acids. V dropped 2 bases and J dropped 5 bases, with 9 bases sitting between them. CDR3 residues: CATSRSRGTEAFF. The CDR3, as DNA: TGTGCCACCAGCAGAAGTAGGGGAACTGAAGCTTTCTTT.

A single count supports this clone. The V and J genes are TRBV4-1 and TRBJ1-1; D is unresolved. Germline V gives CDR1 MGHRA, CDR2 YSYEKL. Trimming took off 4 bases at V and 0 bases at J, with 9 bases between the two ends. The CDR3 extends over 14 amino acids. CDR3 amino acids: CASSRTLLNTEAFF. CDR3 DNA: TGCGCCAGCAGCCGGACTCTTTTGAACACTGAAGCTTTCTTT.

The rearrangement uses TRBV4-2 and TRBJ1-3; no reliable D call. Deletions cut 1 base from V and 0 bases from J, with 13 bases between. The CDR3 runs to 17 residues. Germline lookup yields CDR1 LGHNA and CDR2 YNFKEQ. The CDR3: CASSQVPGDSSGNTIYF. CDR3 DNA: TGTGCCAGCAGCCAAGTCCCGGGAGATAGCTCTGGAAACACCATATATTTT.

The chain combines TRBV10-1 with TRBJ2-1; 7 bases line up with TRBD2. V trimming: 3 bases; J trimming: 2 bases; junction bases outside the gene matches: 7. The CDR3 covers 16 residues. The V gene's germline CDR1 is WNHNN and CDR2 SYGVQD (reference sequence). The CDR3 is CASSDFTGGTYNEQFF. The CDR3 DNA reads TGCGCCAGCAGTGATTTTACCGGGGGGACCTACAATGAGCAGTTCTTC.

The genes are TRBV5-1 and TRBJ1-2; a weak D match, TRBD1 (5 bases). CDR1 is SGHRS and CDR2 is YFSETQ in the germline V gene. CDR3 length: 15 amino acids. Trimming stripped 0 bases from V and 7 bases from J, with 16 bases between. CDR3 sequence (DNA): TGCGCCAGCAGCTTGGTAGGGGAAAAGCTTCCTGGCTACACCTTC. This sequence encodes CASSLVGEKLPGYTF.

The CDR3 region is CASNPLGGAGGELFF. CDR3 coding DNA: TGCGCCAGCAACCCCCTAGGGGGCGCCGGCGGGGAGCTGTTTTTT. V and J are TRBV5-1 and TRBJ2-2, with 7 bases that match TRBD1. CDR1 and CDR2 (germline): SGHRS, YFSETQ. The CDR3 extends over 15 amino acids. Trimming cost V 6 bases and J 7 bases; bases outside gene matches: 12.

The chain has TRBV4-2 and TRBJ2-2, with 7 bases fitting TRBD1. Trimming took 1 base from V and 0 from J; bases not matched to a gene: 2. The CDR3 spans 16 residues. Germline V gene data show CDR1 as LGHNA and CDR2 as YNFKEQ. The CDR3 is CASSQGQGANTGELFF. The CDR3 nucleotides are TGTGCCAGCAGCCAAGGACAGGGTGCGAACACCGGGGAGCTGTTTTTT.

The V and J genes are TRBV7-9 and TRBJ1-2; the match to TRBD1 covers 7 bases. In germline, CDR1 is SEHNR, CDR2 FQNEAQ (reference sequence). This CDR3 is 16 amino acids long. V dropped 5 bases and J dropped 4; count of bases not matched to a gene: 13. CDR3: CASSPIMEHRGYGYTF. CDR3 DNA: TGTGCCAGCAGCCCTATAATGGAGCACAGGGGCTATGGCTACACCTTC.

J is TRBJ2-2 and V is TRBV13, with D possibly being TRBD2 (6 bases). The CDR3 length is 15 residues. Germline CDR1 is PRHDT and CDR2 is FYEKMQ (reference sequence). Trimming removed 5 bases at V and 5 bases at J, with 15 bases between. The CDR3 spells CASSPAGLGTGELFF. CDR3 DNA: TGTGCCAGCAGCCCCGCGGGGCTTGGGACCGGGGAGCTGTTTTTT.

V gene TRBV11-3 combines with J gene TRBJ1-1; unclear D gene. Between the trimmed V and J ends, which lost 5 bases and 4 bases, there was a span of 8 bases. This CDR3 contains 12 residues. Germline-derived CDR1 and CDR2 are SGHNT and YENEEA. The DNA for the CDR3 is TGTGCCAGCAGCCCTCAGGTCACTGAAGCTTTCTTT. Residues: CASSPQVTEAFF.

The genes are TRBV7-9 and TRBJ2-2; tentatively, D is TRBD1 (6 bases). Germline V gene sequence: CDR1 SEHNR, CDR2 FQNEAQ (reference sequence). This CDR3 has 16 amino acids. V gave up 4 bases and J gave up 1 base, with 13 bases separating them. CDR3 sequence reads: CASSSYRVRNTGELFF. CDR3 nucleotide sequence: TGTGCCAGCAGCTCCTACAGGGTCCGGAACACCGGGGAGCTGTTTTTT.

The V and J genes are TRBV12-3 or TRBV12-4 and TRBJ1-5; 7 bases match TRBD1. With V trimmed by 3 bases and J by 5 bases, 1 base remained unmatched. The CDR3 spans 13 residues. CDR3 in DNA: TGTGCCAGCAGTTTTGGACAGGATCAGCCCCAGCATTTT. Its protein is CASSFGQDQPQHF.

The chain employs TRBV11-2 and TRBJ1-1; tentative D call: TRBD1 (6 bases). The CDR3 is 13 amino acids. V was pared by 2 bases and J by 3 bases, with 7 bases between. The germline CDR1 and CDR2 sequences are SGHAT and FQNNGV. The chain's CDR3 is CASSLHRDTEAFF. The CDR3 DNA reads TGTGCCAGCAGCTTACACAGGGACACTGAAGCTTTCTTT.

A remark on this clone: Additional DNA sequences in this sample encode the identical CDR3. This chain uses TRBV27 with TRBJ1-5; D is ambiguous. The length of the CDR3 is 15 residues. With 2 bases removed from V and 1 base from J, the gap between germline ends came to 9 bases. Per germline, CDR1 MNHEY and CDR2 SMNVEV (reference sequence). The chain's CDR3 is CASSLEGLSNQPQHF. The CDR3 DNA sequence: TGTGCCAGCAGTTTAGAGGGCCTGAGCAATCAGCCCCAGCATTTT.

The chain employs TRBV5-1 and TRBJ1-5, with 7 positions matching TRBD1. This CDR3 contains 15 residues. The germline gives CDR1 SGHRS, CDR2 YFSETQ. V gave up 5 bases and J gave up 5 bases; unmatched junction bases: 10. The CDR3 DNA follows: TGCGCCAGCAGTTGGACAGGCTCCGTGGATCAGCCCCAGCATTTT. As protein: CASSWTGSVDQPQHF.

The J gene is TRBJ1-5, the V gene TRBV5-1; D is ambiguous. CDR1 and CDR2 from the germline V gene are SGHRS and YFSETQ. CDR3 length: 15 residues. The V and J ends lost 2 bases and 2 bases respectively, with 11 bases between them. In nucleotides, the CDR3 is TGCGCCAGCAGCTTACAGCCCTGGGGCAATCAGCCCCAGCATTTT. Translating gives CASSLQPWGNQPQHF.

In DNA, the CDR3 is TGCAGCGTTGGAAATACCGGAGGGGTAGATACGCAGTATTTT. Translation: CSVGNTGGVDTQYF. The rearrangement uses TRBV29-1 and TRBJ2-3, with D possibly being TRBD2 (6 bases). Germline V lookup: CDR1 SQVTM, CDR2 ANQGSEA. Trimming cost V 4 bases and J 5 bases, with 16 bases left between them. The CDR3 loop spans 14 amino acids.